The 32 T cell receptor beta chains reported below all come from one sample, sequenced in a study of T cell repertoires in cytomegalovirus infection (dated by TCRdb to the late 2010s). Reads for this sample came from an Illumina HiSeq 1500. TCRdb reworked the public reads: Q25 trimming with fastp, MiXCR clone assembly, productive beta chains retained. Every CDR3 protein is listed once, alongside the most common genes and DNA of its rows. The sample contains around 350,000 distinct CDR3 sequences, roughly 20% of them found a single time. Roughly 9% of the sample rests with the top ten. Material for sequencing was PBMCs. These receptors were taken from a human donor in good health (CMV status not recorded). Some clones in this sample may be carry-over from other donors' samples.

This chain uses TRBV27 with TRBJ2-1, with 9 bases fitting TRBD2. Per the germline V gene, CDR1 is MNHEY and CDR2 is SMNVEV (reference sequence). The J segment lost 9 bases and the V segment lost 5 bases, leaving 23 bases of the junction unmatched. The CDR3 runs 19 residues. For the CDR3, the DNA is TGTGCCAGCAGTGAACTAGCGGGTCGACGAGTATGGCGCGGTTTTGAGCAGTTCTTC. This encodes CASSELAGRRVWRGFEQFF.

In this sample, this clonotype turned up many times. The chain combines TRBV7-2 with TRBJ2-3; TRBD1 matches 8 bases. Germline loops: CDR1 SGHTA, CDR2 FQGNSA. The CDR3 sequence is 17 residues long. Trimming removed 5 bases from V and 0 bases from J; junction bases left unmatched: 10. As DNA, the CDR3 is TGTGCCAGCAGCGCACAAGCAGGGGGCGCAAGCACAGATACGCAGTATTTT. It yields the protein CASSAQAGGASTDTQYF.

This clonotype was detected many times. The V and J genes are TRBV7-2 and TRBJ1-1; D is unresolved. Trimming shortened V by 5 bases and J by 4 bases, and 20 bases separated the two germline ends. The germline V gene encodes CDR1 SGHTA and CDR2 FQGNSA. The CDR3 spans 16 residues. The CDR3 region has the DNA TGTGCCAGCAGCCAAGGCGCTCTTAGGCTCGGCACTGAAGCTTTCTTT. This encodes CASSQGALRLGTEAFF.

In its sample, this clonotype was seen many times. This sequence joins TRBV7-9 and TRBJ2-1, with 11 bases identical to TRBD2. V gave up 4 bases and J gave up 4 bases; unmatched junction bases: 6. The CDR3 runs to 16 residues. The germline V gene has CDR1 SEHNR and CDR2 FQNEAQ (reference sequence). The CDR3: CASSSLLAGAYNEQFF. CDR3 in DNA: TGTGCCAGCAGCTCCTTACTAGCGGGAGCGTACAATGAGCAGTTCTTC.

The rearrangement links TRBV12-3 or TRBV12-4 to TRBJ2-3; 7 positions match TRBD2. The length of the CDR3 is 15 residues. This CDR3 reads CASRGGDGSTDTQYF. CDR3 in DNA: TGTGCTTCTCGGGGAGGGGACGGGAGCACAGATACGCAGTATTTT.

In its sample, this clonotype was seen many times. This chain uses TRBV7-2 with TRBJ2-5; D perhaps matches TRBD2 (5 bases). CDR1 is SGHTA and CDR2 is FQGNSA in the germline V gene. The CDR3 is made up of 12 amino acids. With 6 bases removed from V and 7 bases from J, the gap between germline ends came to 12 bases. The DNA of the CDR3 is TGTGCCAGCAGTTCTAGCCTCGGGACCCAGTACTTC. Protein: CASSSSLGTQYF.

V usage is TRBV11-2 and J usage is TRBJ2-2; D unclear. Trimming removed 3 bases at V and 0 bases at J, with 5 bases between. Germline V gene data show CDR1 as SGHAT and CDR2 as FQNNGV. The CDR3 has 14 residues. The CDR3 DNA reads TGTGCCAGCAGCTTCACACCGAACACCGGGGAGCTGTTTTTT. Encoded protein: CASSFTPNTGELFF.

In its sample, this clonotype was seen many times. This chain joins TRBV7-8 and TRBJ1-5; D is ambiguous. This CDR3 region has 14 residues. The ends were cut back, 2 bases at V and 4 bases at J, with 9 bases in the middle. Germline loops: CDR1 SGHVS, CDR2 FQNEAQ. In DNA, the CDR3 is TGTGCCAGCAGCTTAAGACCCGTTAATCAGCCCCAGCATTTT. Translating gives CASSLRPVNQPQHF.

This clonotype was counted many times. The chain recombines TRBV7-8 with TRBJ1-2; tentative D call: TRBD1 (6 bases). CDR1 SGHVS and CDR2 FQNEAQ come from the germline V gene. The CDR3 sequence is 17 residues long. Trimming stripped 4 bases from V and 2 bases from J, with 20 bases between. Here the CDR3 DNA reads TGTGCCAGCAGCTACCGACCGTACAGGGAATCCAACTATGGCTACACCTTC. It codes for CASSYRPYRESNYGYTF.

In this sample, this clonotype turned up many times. For the CDR3, the DNA is TGTGCCAGTAGTGCACTACAGGGATACAATCAGCCCCAGCATTTT. Translating gives CASSALQGYNQPQHF. The chain links TRBV19 to TRBJ1-5, with D perhaps TRBD1 (6 bases). This CDR3 has 15 amino acids. Germline V gives CDR1 LNHDA, CDR2 SQIVND (reference sequence). Trimming cost V 5 bases and J 3 bases, with 14 bases left between them.

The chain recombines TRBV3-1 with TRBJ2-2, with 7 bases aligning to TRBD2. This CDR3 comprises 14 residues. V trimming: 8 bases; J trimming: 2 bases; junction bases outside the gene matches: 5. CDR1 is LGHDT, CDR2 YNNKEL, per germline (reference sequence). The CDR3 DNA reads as TGTGCCAGCTTGCCGGGACTAAACACCGGGGAGCTGTTTTTT. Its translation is CASLPGLNTGELFF.

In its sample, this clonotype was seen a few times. Here the CDR3 reads CASSETRANTGELFF. The CDR3 DNA is TGTGCCAGCAGTGAAACCAGGGCGAACACCGGGGAGCTGTTTTTT. This chain links TRBV25-1 with TRBJ2-2, with TRBD1 as a possible D gene (5 bases). V lost 2 bases and J lost 0, with 7 bases in between. The CDR3 spans 15 residues. Germline assignment: CDR1 MGHDK and CDR2 SYGVNS.

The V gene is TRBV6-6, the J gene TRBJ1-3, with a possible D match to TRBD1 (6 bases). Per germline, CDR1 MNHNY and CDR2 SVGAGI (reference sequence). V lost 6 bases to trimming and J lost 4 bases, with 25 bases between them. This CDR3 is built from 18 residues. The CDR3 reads CASRGSGAPGSNGNTIYF. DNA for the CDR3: TGTGCCAGCAGGGGATCGGGGGCTCCCGGTTCGAACGGAAACACCATATATTTT.

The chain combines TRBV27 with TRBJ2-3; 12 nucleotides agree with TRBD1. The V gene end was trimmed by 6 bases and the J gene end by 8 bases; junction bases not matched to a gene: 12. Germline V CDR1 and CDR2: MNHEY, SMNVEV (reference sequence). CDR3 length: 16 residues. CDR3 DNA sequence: TGTGCCAGCAGGGATCCCGGGACAGGGGGCCGGGTTACGCAGTATTTT. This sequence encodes CASRDPGTGGRVTQYF.

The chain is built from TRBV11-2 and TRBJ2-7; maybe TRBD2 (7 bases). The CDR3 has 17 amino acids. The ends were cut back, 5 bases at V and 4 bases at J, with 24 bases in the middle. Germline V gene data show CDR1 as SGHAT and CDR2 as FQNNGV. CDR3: CASSPRGGLAVWYEQYF. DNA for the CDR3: TGTGCCAGCAGCCCGAGGGGGGGGTTGGCAGTTTGGTACGAGCAGTACTTC. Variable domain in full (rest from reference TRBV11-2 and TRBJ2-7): EAGVAQSPRYKIIEKRQSVAFWCNPISGHATLYWYQQILGQGPKLLIQFQNNGVVDDSQLPKDRFSAERLKGVDSTLKIQPAKLEDSAVYLCASSPRGGLAVWYEQYFGPGTRLTVT.

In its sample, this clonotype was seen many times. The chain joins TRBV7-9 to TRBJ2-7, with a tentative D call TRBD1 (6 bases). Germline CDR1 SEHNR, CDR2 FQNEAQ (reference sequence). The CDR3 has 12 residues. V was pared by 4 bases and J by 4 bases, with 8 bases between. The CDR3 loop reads CASSSGVYEQYF. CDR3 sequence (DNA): TGTGCCAGCAGCTCAGGGGTATACGAGCAGTACTTC.

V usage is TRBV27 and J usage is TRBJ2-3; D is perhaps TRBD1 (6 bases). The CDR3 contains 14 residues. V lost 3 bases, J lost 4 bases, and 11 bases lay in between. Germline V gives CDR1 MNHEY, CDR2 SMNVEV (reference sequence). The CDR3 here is CASSFQGSADTQYF. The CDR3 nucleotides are TGTGCCAGCAGTTTTCAGGGGAGCGCAGATACGCAGTATTTT.

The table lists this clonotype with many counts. Here the CDR3 reads CASSPGQASGNTIYF. The CDR3, as DNA: TGTGCCAGCAGCCCCGGCCAGGCCTCTGGAAACACCATATATTTT. The chain links TRBV7-9 to TRBJ1-3; no clear D. The CDR3 is 15 residues long. The V end lost 5 bases, the J end lost 0 bases, and 11 bases lay between the germline ends. Germline values: CDR1 SEHNR, CDR2 FQNEAQ (reference sequence).

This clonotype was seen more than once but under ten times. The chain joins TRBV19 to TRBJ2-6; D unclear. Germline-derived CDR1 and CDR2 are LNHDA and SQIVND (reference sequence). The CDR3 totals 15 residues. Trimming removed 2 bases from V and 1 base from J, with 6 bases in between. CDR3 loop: CASSITESGANVLTF. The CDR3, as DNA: TGTGCCAGTAGTATAACGGAATCTGGGGCCAACGTCCTGACTTTC.

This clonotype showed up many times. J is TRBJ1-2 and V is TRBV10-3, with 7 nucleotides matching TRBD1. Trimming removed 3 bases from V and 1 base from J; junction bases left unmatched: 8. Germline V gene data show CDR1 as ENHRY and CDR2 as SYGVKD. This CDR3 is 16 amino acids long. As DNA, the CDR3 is TGTGCCATCAGTGACTCGGGACAGAACTTTAACTATGGCTACACCTTC. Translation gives CAISDSGQNFNYGYTF.

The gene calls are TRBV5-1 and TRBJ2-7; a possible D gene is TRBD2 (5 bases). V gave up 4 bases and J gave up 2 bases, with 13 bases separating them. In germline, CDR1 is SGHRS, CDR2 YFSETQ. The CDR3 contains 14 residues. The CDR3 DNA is TGCGCCAGCAGCCCCGCGAGCGGAACCTACGAGCAGTACTTC. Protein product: CASSPASGTYEQYF.

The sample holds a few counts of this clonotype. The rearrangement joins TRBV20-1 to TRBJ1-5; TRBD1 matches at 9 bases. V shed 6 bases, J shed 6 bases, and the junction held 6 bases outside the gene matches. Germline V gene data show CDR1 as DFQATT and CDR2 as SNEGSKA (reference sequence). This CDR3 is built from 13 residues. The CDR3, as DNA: TGCAGTGCGACAGGGGGAAAGGGTCAGCCCCAGCATTTT. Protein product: CSATGGKGQPQHF.

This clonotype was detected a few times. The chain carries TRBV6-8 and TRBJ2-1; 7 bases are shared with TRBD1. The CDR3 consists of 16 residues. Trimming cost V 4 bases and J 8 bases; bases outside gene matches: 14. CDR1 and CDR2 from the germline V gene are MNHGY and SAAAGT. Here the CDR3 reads CASSFRGQGWIDEQFF. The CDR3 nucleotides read TGTGCCAGCAGTTTTAGGGGGCAAGGGTGGATCGATGAGCAGTTCTTC.

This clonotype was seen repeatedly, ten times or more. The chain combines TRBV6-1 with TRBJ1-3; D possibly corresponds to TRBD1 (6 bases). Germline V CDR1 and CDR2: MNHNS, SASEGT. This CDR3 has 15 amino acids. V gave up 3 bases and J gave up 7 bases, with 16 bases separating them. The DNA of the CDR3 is TGTGCCAGCAGTGACCCCCGGGACACCGCCAACACCATATATTTT. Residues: CASSDPRDTANTIYF.

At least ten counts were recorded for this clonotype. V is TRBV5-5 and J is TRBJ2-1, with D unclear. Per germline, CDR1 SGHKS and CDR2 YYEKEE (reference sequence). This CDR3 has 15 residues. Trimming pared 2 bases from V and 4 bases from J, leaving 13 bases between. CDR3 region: CASSFASSQYNEQFF. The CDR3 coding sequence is TGTGCCAGCAGCTTTGCTTCGAGCCAATACAATGAGCAGTTCTTC.

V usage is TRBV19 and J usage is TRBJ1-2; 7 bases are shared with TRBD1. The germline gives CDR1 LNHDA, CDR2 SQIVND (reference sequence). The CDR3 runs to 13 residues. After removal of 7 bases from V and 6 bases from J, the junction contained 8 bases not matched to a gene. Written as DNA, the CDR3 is TGTGCCAGTAACATAGGGGGCGCCCATGGCTACACCTTC. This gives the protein CASNIGGAHGYTF.

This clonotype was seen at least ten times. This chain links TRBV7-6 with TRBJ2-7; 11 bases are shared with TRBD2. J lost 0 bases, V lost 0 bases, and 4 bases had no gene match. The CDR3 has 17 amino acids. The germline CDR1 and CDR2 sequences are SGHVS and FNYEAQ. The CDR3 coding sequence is TGTGCCAGCAGCTTAGCGAGACTAGCGGGGACCTCCTACGAGCAGTACTTC. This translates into CASSLARLAGTSYEQYF.

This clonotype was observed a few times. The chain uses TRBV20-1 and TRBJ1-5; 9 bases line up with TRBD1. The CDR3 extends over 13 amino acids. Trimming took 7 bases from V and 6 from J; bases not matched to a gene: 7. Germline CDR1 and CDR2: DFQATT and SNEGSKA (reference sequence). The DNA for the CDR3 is TGCAGTGTTCCGGGACAGGGTGGTCAGCCCCAGCATTTT. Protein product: CSVPGQGGQPQHF.

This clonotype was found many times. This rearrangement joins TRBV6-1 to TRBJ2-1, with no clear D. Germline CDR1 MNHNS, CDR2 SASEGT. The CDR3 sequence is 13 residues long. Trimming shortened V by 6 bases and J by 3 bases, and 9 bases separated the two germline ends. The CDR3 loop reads CASSEWDYNEQFF. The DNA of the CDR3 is TGTGCCAGCAGCGAGTGGGACTACAATGAGCAGTTCTTC.

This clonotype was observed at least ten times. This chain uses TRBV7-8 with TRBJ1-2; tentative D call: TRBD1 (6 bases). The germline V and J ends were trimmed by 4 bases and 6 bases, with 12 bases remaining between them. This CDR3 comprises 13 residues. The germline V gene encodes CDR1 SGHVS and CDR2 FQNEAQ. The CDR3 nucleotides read TGTGCCAGCAGCTCCAATTACAGGGATGGCTACACCTTC. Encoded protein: CASSSNYRDGYTF.

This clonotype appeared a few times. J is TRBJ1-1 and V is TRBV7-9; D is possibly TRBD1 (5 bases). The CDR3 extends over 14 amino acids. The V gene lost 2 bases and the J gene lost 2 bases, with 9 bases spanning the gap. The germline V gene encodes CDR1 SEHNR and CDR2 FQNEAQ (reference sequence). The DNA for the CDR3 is TGTGCCAGCAGCTTAAGGGGAATCAACACTGAAGCTTTCTTT. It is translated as CASSLRGINTEAFF.

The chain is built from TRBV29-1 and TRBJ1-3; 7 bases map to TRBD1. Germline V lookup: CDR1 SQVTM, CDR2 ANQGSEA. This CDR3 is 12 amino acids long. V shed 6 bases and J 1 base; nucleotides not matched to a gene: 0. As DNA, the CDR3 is TGCAGCGTGGGACAGTCTGGAAACACCATATATTTT. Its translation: CSVGQSGNTIYF.